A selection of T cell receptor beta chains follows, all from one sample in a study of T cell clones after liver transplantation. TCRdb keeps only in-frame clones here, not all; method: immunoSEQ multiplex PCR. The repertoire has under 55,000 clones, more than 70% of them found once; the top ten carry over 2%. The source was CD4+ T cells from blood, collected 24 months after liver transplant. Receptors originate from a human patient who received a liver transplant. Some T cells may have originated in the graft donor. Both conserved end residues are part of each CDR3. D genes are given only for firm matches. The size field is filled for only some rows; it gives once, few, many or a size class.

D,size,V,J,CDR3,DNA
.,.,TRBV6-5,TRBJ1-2,CASSYSDYGAPGSYTF,TGTGCCAGCAGTTACTCGGACTACGGGGCCCCGGGTAGCTACACCTTC
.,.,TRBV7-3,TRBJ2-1,CASSQDRQTHEQFF,TGTGCCAGCAGCCAAGATCGACAGACCCATGAGCAGTTCTTC
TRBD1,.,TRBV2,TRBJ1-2,CASSEAYLRDRMGYTF,TGTGCCAGCAGTGAAGCTTACCTGCGGGACAGGATGGGCTACACCTTC
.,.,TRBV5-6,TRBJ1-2,CASSLTVSSGGYTF,TGTGCCAGCAGCTTGACAGTCTCTTCGGGTGGCTACACCTTC
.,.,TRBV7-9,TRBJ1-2,CASSPILGRARGYTF,TGTGCCAGCAGCCCCATTCTAGGACGGGCAAGGGGCTACACCTTC
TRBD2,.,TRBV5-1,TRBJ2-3,CASTLTSGGAADTQYF,TGCGCCAGCACCCTGACTAGCGGGGGGGCTGCAGATACGCAGTATTTT
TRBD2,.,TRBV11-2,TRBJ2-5,CASSSPGLAGGGGETQYF,TGTGCCAGCAGCTCACCGGGACTAGCGGGGGGCGGGGGAGAGACCCAGTACTTC
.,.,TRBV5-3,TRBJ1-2,CARSLGRPKDGYTF,TGTGCCAGAAGCTTGGGTAGACCCAAGGATGGCTACACCTTC
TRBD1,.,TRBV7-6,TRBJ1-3,CASSLDRGPENTIYF,TGTGCCAGCAGCTTAGACAGGGGTCCTGAAAACACCATATATTTT
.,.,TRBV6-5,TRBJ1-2,CASSGRLRGYGYTF,TGTGCCAGCAGTGGTCGGTTAAGAGGGTATGGCTACACCTTC
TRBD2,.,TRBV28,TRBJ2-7,CASWSGRVYEQYF,TGTGCCAGCTGGAGTGGGAGGGTATACGAGCAGTACTTC
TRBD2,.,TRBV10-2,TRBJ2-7,CASSFGTSGRLDEQYF,TGCGCCAGCAGCTTCGGGACTAGCGGGAGGTTGGACGAGCAGTACTTC
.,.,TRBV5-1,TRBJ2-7,CASSSPGFDYEQYF,TGCGCCAGCAGCTCCCCTGGGTTCGACTACGAGCAGTACTTC
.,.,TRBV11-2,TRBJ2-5,CASSTRLGGQETQYF,TGTGCCAGCAGCACCCGGCTAGGGGGCCAAGAGACCCAGTACTTC
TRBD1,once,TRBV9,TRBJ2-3,CASSVSPGQGTTDTQYF,TGTGCCAGCAGCGTCAGCCCGGGACAGGGGACGACAGATACGCAGTATTTT